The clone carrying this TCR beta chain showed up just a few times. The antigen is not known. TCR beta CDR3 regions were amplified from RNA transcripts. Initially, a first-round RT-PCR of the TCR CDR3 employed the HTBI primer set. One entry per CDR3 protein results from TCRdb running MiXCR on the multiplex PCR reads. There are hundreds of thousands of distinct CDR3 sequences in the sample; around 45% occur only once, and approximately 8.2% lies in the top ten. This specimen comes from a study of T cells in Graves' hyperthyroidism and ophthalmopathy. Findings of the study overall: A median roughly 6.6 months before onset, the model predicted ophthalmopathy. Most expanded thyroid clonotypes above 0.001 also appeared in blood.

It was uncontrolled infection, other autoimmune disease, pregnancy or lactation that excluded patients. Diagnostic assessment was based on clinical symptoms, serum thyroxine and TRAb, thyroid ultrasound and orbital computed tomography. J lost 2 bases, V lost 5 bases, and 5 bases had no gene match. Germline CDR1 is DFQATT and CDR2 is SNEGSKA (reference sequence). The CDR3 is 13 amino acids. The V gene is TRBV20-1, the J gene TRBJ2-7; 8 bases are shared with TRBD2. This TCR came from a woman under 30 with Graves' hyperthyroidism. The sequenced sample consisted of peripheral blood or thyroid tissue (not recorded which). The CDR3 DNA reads TGCAGTGCTCCCAGACTAGCGACCTACGAGCAGTACTTC. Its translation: CSAPRLATYEQYF.